This is a list of T cell receptor beta chains from one sample in a study of T cells in Graves' hyperthyroidism and ophthalmopathy. TCRdb re-called the multiplex PCR reads through MiXCR, storing one row per CDR3 protein. The repertoire holds hundreds of thousands of distinct CDR3 sequences, with approximately 42% as singletons. Sequenced sample: peripheral blood or thyroid tissue (not recorded which). The receptor set was obtained from an adult man with Graves' disease, either hyperthyroidism or ophthalmopathy (not recorded which). The CDR3 runs from the conserved cysteine through the conserved F or W. The size entry is marked missing in some rows and otherwise reads once, few, many or a size class.

CDR3aa: CASSPAGQGPEKLFF
v_gene: TRBV7-9
abundance: NA
j_gene: TRBJ1-4

CDR3aa: CAISESTAYYEQYF
v_gene: TRBV10-3
abundance: many
j_gene: TRBJ2-7

CDR3aa: CASSLQGVAVKEKLFF
v_gene: TRBV5-1
abundance: NA
j_gene: TRBJ1-4

CDR3aa: CSAREAGNYGYTF
v_gene: TRBV20-1
abundance: few
j_gene: TRBJ1-2

CDR3aa: CASSFSVNYGYTF
v_gene: TRBV7-6
abundance: many
j_gene: TRBJ1-2

CDR3aa: CASSRAVHEQYF
v_gene: TRBV6-1
abundance: NA
j_gene: TRBJ2-7

CDR3aa: CASSPRAGNRPYEQYF
v_gene: TRBV7-9
abundance: NA
j_gene: TRBJ2-7

CDR3aa: CSTRDEPQGPNYGYTF
v_gene: TRBV20-1
abundance: NA
j_gene: TRBJ1-2

CDR3aa: CASSGKETQYF
v_gene: TRBV19
abundance: NA
j_gene: TRBJ2-5

CDR3aa: CASEYRAGYRAEAFF
v_gene: TRBV2
abundance: NA
j_gene: TRBJ1-1

CDR3aa: CAIRGRENSPLHF
v_gene: TRBV10-3
abundance: NA
j_gene: TRBJ1-6

CDR3aa: CASSYDLGIDGYTF
v_gene: TRBV6-1
abundance: NA
j_gene: TRBJ1-2

CDR3aa: CASSSHQRRDRNYGYTF
v_gene: TRBV2
abundance: NA
j_gene: TRBJ1-2

CDR3aa: CASSLGGLQPQHF
v_gene: TRBV7-9
abundance: many
j_gene: TRBJ1-5

CDR3aa: CASSYSPANTGELFF
v_gene: TRBV6-6
abundance: few
j_gene: TRBJ2-2

CDR3aa: CASSGTSGRYAPETQYF
v_gene: TRBV9
abundance: few
j_gene: TRBJ2-5

CDR3aa: CASSPNPGYRGEQYF
v_gene: TRBV7-2
abundance: NA
j_gene: TRBJ2-7

CDR3aa: CATSDSGHTYGYTF
v_gene: TRBV24-1
abundance: many
j_gene: TRBJ1-2

CDR3aa: CASSLGRQGTYGYTF
v_gene: TRBV2
abundance: once
j_gene: TRBJ1-2

CDR3aa: CSARPAGHYEQYF
v_gene: TRBV29-1
abundance: NA
j_gene: TRBJ2-7

CDR3aa: CTEQGLRNSPLHF
v_gene: TRBV7-3
abundance: NA
j_gene: TRBJ1-6

CDR3aa: CASSAYDPTTYEQYF
v_gene: TRBV25-1
abundance: once
j_gene: TRBJ2-7

CDR3aa: CSVVGVGETQYF
v_gene: TRBV29-1
abundance: once
j_gene: TRBJ2-5

CDR3aa: CASSSLSGRAGEQYF
v_gene: TRBV7-2
abundance: NA
j_gene: TRBJ2-7

CDR3aa: CATSRDRGTYTEAFF
v_gene: TRBV15
abundance: NA
j_gene: TRBJ1-1

CDR3aa: CSARERTGLAYEQYF
v_gene: TRBV20-1
abundance: few
j_gene: TRBJ2-7

CDR3aa: CASSLQPEYEQYF
v_gene: TRBV7-2
abundance: few
j_gene: TRBJ2-7

CDR3aa: CSVSSGSYEQYF
v_gene: TRBV20-1
abundance: NA
j_gene: TRBJ2-7

CDR3aa: CASSMVVRSPRSEKLFF
v_gene: TRBV19
abundance: NA
j_gene: TRBJ1-4

CDR3aa: CASNWGHSPLHF
v_gene: TRBV7-8
abundance: once
j_gene: TRBJ1-6

CDR3aa: CASSPGAGGTYEQYF
v_gene: TRBV7-2
abundance: few
j_gene: TRBJ2-7

CDR3aa: CASSFTPQTGGSYGYTF
v_gene: TRBV7-9
abundance: few
j_gene: TRBJ1-2

CDR3aa: CASSDRDLDGEAFF
v_gene: TRBV25-1
abundance: NA
j_gene: TRBJ1-1

CDR3aa: CASSLGRASSYEQYF
v_gene: TRBV12-3/TRBV12-4
abundance: NA
j_gene: TRBJ2-7

CDR3aa: CASTQGQEAFF
v_gene: TRBV19
abundance: many
j_gene: TRBJ1-1